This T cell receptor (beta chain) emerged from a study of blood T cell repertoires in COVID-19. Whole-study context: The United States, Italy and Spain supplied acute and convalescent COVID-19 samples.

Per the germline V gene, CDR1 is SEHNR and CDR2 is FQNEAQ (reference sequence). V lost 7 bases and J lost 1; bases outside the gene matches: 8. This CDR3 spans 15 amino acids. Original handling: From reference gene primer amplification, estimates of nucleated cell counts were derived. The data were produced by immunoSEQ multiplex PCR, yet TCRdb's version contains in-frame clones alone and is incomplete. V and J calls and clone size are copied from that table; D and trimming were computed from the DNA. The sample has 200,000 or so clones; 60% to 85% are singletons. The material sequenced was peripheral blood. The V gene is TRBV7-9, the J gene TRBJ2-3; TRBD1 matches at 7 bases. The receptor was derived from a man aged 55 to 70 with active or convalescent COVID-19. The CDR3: CASNQWDRGTDTQYF. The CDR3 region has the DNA TGTGCCAGCAACCAGTGGGACAGAGGCACAGATACGCAGTATTTT.